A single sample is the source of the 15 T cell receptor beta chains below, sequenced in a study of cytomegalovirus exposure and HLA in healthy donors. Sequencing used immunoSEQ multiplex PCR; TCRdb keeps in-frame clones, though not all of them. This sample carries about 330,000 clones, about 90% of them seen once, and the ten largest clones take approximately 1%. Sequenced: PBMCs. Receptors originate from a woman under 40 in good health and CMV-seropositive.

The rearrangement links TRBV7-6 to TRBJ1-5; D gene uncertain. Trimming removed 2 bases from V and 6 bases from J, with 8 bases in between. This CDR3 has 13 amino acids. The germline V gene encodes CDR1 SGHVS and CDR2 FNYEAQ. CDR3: CASSLRVGQPQHF. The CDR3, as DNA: TGTGCCAGCAGCTTAAGGGTGGGTCAGCCCCAGCATTTT.

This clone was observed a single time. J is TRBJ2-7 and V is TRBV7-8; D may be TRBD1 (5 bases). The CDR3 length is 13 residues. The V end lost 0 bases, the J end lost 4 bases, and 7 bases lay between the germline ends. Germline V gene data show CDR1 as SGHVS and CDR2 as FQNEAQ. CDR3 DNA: TGTGCCAGCAGCTTAGCAGGGGTTTACGAGCAGTACTTC. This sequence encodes CASSLAGVYEQYF.

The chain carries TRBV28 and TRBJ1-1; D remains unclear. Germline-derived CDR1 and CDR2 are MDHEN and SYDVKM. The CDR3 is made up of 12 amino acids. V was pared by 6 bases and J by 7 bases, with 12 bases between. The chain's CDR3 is CASRTPPGEAFF. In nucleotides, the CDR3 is TGTGCCAGCAGGACCCCCCCGGGTGAAGCTTTCTTT.

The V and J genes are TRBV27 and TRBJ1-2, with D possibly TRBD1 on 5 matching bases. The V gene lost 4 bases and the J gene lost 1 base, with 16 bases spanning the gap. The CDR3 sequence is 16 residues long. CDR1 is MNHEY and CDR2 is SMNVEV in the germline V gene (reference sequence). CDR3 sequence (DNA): TGTGCCAGCAGTTCCCAGCCCGGGGACTTTAACTATGGCTACACCTTC. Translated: CASSSQPGDFNYGYTF.

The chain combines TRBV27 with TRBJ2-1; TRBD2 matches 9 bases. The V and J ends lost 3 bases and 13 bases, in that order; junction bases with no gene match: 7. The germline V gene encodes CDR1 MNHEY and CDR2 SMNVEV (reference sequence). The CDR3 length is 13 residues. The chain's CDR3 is CASSFLGLAVQFF. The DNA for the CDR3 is TGTGCCAGCAGTTTCCTGGGACTAGCTGTTCAGTTCTTC.

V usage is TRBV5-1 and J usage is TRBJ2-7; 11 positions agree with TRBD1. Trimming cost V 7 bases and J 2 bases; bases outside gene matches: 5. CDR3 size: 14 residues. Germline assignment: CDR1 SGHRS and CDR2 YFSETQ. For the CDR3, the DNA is TGCGCCAGCGGATGGGGACAGGGGGCCTACGAGCAGTACTTC. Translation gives CASGWGQGAYEQYF.

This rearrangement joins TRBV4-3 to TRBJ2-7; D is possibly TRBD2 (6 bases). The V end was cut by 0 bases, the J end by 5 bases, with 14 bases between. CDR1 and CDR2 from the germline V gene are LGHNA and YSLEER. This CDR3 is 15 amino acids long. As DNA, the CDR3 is TGCGCCAGCAGCCAAGATTTTGGGACTTCCCACGAGCAGTACTTC. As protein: CASSQDFGTSHEQYF.

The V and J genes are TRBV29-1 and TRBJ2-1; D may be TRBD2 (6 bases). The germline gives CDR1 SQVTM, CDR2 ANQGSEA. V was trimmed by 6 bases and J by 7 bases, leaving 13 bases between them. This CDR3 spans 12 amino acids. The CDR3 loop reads CSVPGDPNEQFF. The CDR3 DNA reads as TGCAGCGTGCCGGGAGATCCAAATGAGCAGTTCTTC.

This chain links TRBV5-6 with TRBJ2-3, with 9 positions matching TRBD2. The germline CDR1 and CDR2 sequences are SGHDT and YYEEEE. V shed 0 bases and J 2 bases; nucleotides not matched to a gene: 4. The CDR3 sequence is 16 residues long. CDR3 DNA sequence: TGTGCCAGCAGCTTGGTGCCTAGCGGGATCACAGATACGCAGTATTTT. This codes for CASSLVPSGITDTQYF. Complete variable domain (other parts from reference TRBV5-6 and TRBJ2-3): DAGVTQSPTHLIKTRGQQVTLRCSPKSGHDTVSWYQQALGQGPQFIFQYYEEEERQRGNFPDRFSGHQFPNYSSELNVNALLLGDSALYLCASSLVPSGITDTQYFGPGTRLTVL.

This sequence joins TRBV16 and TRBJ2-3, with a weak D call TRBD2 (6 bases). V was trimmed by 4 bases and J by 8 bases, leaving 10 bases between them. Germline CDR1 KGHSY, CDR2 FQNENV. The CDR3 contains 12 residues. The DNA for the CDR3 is TGTGCCAGCAGCCGGGGACTTGGTACGCAGTATTTT. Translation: CASSRGLGTQYF. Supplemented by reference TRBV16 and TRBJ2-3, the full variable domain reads GEEVAQTPKHLVRGEGQKAKLYCAPIKGHSYVFWYQQVLKNEFKFLISFQNENVFDETGMPKERFSAKCLPNSPCSLEIQATKLEDSAVYFCASSRGLGTQYFGPGTRLTVL.

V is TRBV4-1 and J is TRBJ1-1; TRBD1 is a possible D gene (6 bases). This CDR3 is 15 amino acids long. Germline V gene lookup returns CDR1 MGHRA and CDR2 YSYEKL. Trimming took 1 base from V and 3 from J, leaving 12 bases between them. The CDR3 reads CASSQVQGEDTEAFF. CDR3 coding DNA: TGCGCCAGCAGCCAAGTACAGGGTGAGGACACTGAAGCTTTCTTT.

Here the CDR3 reads CASSLVQRGDNEQFF. The CDR3 DNA reads as TGTGCCAGCAGCTTAGTACAGCGGGGGGACAATGAGCAGTTCTTC. The chain recombines TRBV7-9 with TRBJ2-1; TRBD2 matches 9 bases. Germline assignment: CDR1 SEHNR and CDR2 FQNEAQ (reference sequence). V lost 1 base to trimming and J lost 5 bases; unmatched junction nucleotides: 3. The CDR3 has 15 residues. Combining the CDR3 with reference TRBV7-9 and TRBJ2-1 gives the whole variable domain DTGVSQNPRHKITKRGQNVTFRCDPISEHNRLYWYRQTLGQGPEFLTYFQNEAQLEKSRLLSDRFSAERPKGSFSTLEIQRTEQGDSAMYLCASSLVQRGDNEQFFGPGTRLTVL.

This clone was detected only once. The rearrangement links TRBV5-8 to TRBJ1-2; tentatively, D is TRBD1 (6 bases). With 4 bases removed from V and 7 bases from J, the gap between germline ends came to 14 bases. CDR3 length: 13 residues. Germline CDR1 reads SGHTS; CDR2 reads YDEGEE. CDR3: CASSLGGYRGYTF. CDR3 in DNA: TGTGCCAGCAGCCTAGGGGGTTATCGTGGCTACACCTTC.

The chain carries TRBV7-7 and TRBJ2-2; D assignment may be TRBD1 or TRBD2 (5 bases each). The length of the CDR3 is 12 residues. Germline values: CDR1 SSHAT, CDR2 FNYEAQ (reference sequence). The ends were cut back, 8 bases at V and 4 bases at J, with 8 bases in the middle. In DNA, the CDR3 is TGTGCCAGCGGGACGGGCACCGGGGAGCTGTTTTTT. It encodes CASGTGTGELFF.

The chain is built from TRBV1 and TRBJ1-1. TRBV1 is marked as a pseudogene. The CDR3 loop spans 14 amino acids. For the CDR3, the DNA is TGCACCAGCAGCCAAGATAGGAGGGGGACTGAAGCTTTCTTT. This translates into CTSSQDRRGTEAFF.